The 27 T cell receptor beta chains below were found in one sample sequenced in a study of CD8+ T cells in alopecia areata. It was cDNA, reverse transcribed from extracted RNA, that served as the sequencing template. Repertoires were generated with immunoSEQ multiplex PCR, while TCRdb's copy carries only in-frame clones and drops some. The data show hundreds of thousands of clones, 45% to 70% seen once. Treatment here: oral pan-JAK inhibitor, 5-10 mg twice daily. This material consisted of CD4+ T cells sorted from blood, taken at week 52, from a patient treated with tofacitinib. Receptor source: a human donor with alopecia areata.

The V call is TRBV2, the J call TRBJ2-2; D gene ambiguous. V was clipped by 7 bases and J by 0 bases, with 9 bases between them. CDR1 and CDR2 from the germline V gene are SNHLY and FYNNEI. This CDR3 spans 14 amino acids. In DNA, the CDR3 is TGTGCCAGCATAGTGCTCGCGAACACCGGGGAGCTGTTTTTT. Translating gives CASIVLANTGELFF.

The rearrangement uses TRBV20-1 and TRBJ2-1, with D maybe TRBD2 (6 bases). V dropped 0 bases and J dropped 13 bases, with 7 bases sitting between them. The CDR3 is made up of 10 amino acids. Germline V lookup: CDR1 DFQATT, CDR2 SNEGSKA (reference sequence). In nucleotides, the CDR3 is TGCAGTGCTAGAGAGGGACTCCAGTTCTTC. As protein: CSAREGLQFF.

The CDR3 loop reads CATGLAEQETQYF. For the CDR3, the DNA is TGTGCCACGGGACTAGCGGAACAAGAGACCCAGTACTTC. This rearrangement joins TRBV2 to TRBJ2-5; 11 nucleotides match TRBD2. CDR1 is SNHLY and CDR2 is FYNNEI in the germline V gene. The CDR3 sequence is 13 residues long. V dropped 10 bases and J dropped 2; count of bases not matched to a gene: 3.

The genes are TRBV4-3 and TRBJ2-5, with TRBD2 identical over 7 bases. This CDR3 has 15 amino acids. Germline V gene sequence: CDR1 LGHNA, CDR2 YSLEER. Losses at the gene ends were 3 bases for V and 5 bases for J; bases not matched to a gene: 9. CDR3 DNA: TGCGCCAGCAGCCACTCGCGGGGGTCCGGGGAGACCCAGTACTTC. Its protein product is CASSHSRGSGETQYF.

CDR3 in DNA: TGTGCCTGGACCTCTCTCGGAGCAACATGGACTGAAGCTTTCTTT. Encoded protein: CAWTSLGATWTEAFF. The chain links TRBV30 to TRBJ1-1; unclear D gene. The CDR3 runs 15 residues. Per the germline V gene, CDR1 is GTSNPN and CDR2 is SVGIG (reference sequence). Trimming stripped 4 bases from V and 5 bases from J, with 20 bases between.

This clone came up a few times. This CDR3 reads CASSSDSNTGELFF. The CDR3 DNA sequence: TGTGCCAGCAGTTCCGACAGTAACACCGGGGAGCTGTTTTTT. The chain carries TRBV7-9 and TRBJ2-2; D is perhaps TRBD1 (5 bases). This CDR3 has 14 residues. The ends were cut back, 6 bases at V and 2 bases at J, with 10 bases in the middle. The V gene's germline CDR1 is SEHNR and CDR2 FQNEAQ (reference sequence).

CDR3 bases: TGTGCCAGCAGGTCCTCGGACAGAACAGATACGCAGTATTTT. It yields the protein CASRSSDRTDTQYF. V is TRBV6-5 and J is TRBJ2-3; TRBD1 might be the D (6 bases). The length of the CDR3 is 14 residues. V lost 6 bases and J lost 3, with 13 bases in between. CDR1 is MNHEY and CDR2 is SVGAGI in the germline V gene.

The chain joins TRBV5-6 to TRBJ1-2; a weak D match, TRBD1 (5 bases). V was shortened by 2 bases and J by 8 bases, with 22 bases between the two germline ends. Germline V gene sequence: CDR1 SGHDT, CDR2 YYEEEE. This CDR3 comprises 16 residues. For the CDR3, the DNA is TGTGCCAGCAGCTTTCAAGACAGACGTGGAGTTCTAGGCTACACCTTC. Translated, it gives CASSFQDRRGVLGYTF.

The gene calls are TRBV11-3 and TRBJ2-1; D is perhaps TRBD2 (5 bases). Germline CDR1 SGHNT, CDR2 YENEEA. CDR3 length equals 15 residues. V was pared by 3 bases and J by 3 bases, with 12 bases between. The CDR3 here is CASSFGRGSYNEQFF. As DNA, the CDR3 is TGTGCCAGCAGCTTCGGACGGGGAAGCTACAATGAGCAGTTCTTC. The full variable domain, completed using reference TRBV11-3 and TRBJ2-1, is EAGVVQSPRYKIIEKKQPVAFWCNPISGHNTLYWYLQNLGQGPELLIRYENEEAVDDSQLPKDRFSAERLKGVDSTLKIQPAELGDSAVYLCASSFGRGSYNEQFFGPGTRLTVL.

V is TRBV27 and J is TRBJ2-5; 8 bases agree with TRBD2. Germline CDR1 and CDR2: MNHEY and SMNVEV (reference sequence). The junction had 7 bases not matched to a gene; V was cut back by 6 bases and J by 1 base. The length of the CDR3 is 15 residues. CDR3: CASSPGGPRQETQYF. The CDR3 region has the DNA TGTGCCAGCAGCCCGGGGGGGCCCCGCCAAGAGACCCAGTACTTC.

The rearrangement uses TRBV2 and TRBJ2-4; D call uncertain. V dropped 1 base and J dropped 7 bases, with 2 bases sitting between them. CDR1 is SNHLY and CDR2 is FYNNEI in the germline V gene. The CDR3 spans 11 residues. For the CDR3, the DNA is TGTGCCAGCAGTGAAGTCAACATTCAGTACTTC. Residues: CASSEVNIQYF.

This clone has just a few counts. The CDR3 region has the DNA TGTGCCAGCAGTCAAGGCACCGGGGAGCTGTTTTTT. This translates into CASSQGTGELFF. The rearrangement joins TRBV2 to TRBJ2-2; unclear D gene. The CDR3 has 12 amino acids. V lost 5 bases and J lost 4, with 5 bases in between. The germline gives CDR1 SNHLY, CDR2 FYNNEI.

The rearrangement uses TRBV4-2 and TRBJ1-5, with D maybe TRBD1 (6 bases). The V and J ends lost 4 bases and 6 bases respectively, with 16 bases between them. This CDR3 has 15 amino acids. In germline, CDR1 is LGHNA, CDR2 YNFKEQ. The CDR3 sequence: CASSPQGTQGQPQHF. In nucleotides, the CDR3 is TGTGCCAGCAGCCCCCAGGGGACGCAGGGTCAGCCCCAGCATTTT.

V usage is TRBV5-4 and J usage is TRBJ1-2; D gene unclear. There are 13 residues in the CDR3. The germline CDR1 and CDR2 sequences are SGHNT and YYREEE (reference sequence). The V and J ends lost 1 base and 9 bases respectively, with 13 bases between them. CDR3: CASSLPPDLSYTF. The DNA for the CDR3 is TGTGCCAGCAGCTTGCCCCCAGATTTGAGCTACACCTTC.

The chain joins TRBV5-6 to TRBJ1-6; the D gene is possibly TRBD1 (5 bases). The V gene's germline CDR1 is SGHDT and CDR2 YYEEEE. With 4 bases removed from V and 10 bases from J, the gap between germline ends came to 21 bases. There are 16 residues in the CDR3. The CDR3 spells CASSSGGRSGGSPLHF. Here the CDR3 DNA reads TGTGCCAGCAGCAGTGGGGGAAGGTCTGGTGGGTCACCCCTCCACTTT.

The CDR3 region has the DNA TGTGCCTGGAGACCAGGGAGGAGCACAGATACGCAGTATTTT. It is translated as CAWRPGRSTDTQYF. J is TRBJ2-3 and V is TRBV30; D is perhaps TRBD2 (6 bases). Germline values: CDR1 GTSNPN, CDR2 SVGIG (reference sequence). V was shortened by 3 bases and J by 0 bases, with 10 bases between the two germline ends. The CDR3 totals 14 residues.

The chain couples TRBV6-5 to TRBJ1-1, with D unclear. Deletions cut 6 bases from V and 1 base from J, with 9 bases between. CDR1 and CDR2 (germline): MNHEY, SVGAGI. The CDR3 spans 13 residues. The CDR3 nucleotides are TGTGCCAGCAGGTGGGCAGGGAACACTGAAGCTTTCTTT. The encoded protein is CASRWAGNTEAFF.

This clone was found once. The V call is TRBV19, the J call TRBJ2-3; TRBD1 matches 7 bases. V was pared by 5 bases and J by 4 bases, with 3 bases of the junction left unmatched. Germline CDR1 is LNHDA and CDR2 is SQIVND (reference sequence). CDR3 size: 13 residues. DNA of the CDR3: TGTGCCAGTAGTGTCACAGGGGCAGATACGCAGTATTTT. The encoded protein is CASSVTGADTQYF.

The chain is built from TRBV25-1 and TRBJ1-5, with D perhaps TRBD1 (6 bases). Trimming took off 2 bases at V and 5 bases at J, with 16 bases between the two ends. The CDR3 has 16 amino acids. Germline V gene lookup returns CDR1 MGHDK and CDR2 SYGVNS. The CDR3 nucleotides are TGTGCCAGCAGTGAAACAACAGGGACTAGGGATCAGCCCCAGCATTTT. This gives the protein CASSETTGTRDQPQHF.

The chain employs TRBV25-1 and TRBJ1-5; D is unclear. The CDR3 has 12 residues. CDR1 and CDR2 (germline): MGHDK, SYGVNS. The V end lost 4 bases, the J end lost 2 bases, and 3 bases lay between the germline ends. The CDR3 DNA reads as TGTGCCAGCAGTGTCGGCAATCAGCCCCAGCATTTT. Amino acid sequence: CASSVGNQPQHF.

The CDR3 DNA follows: TGTGCCAGCAGGGAGACAGGGTCAGGACAGACCCAGTACTTC. This sequence encodes CASRETGSGQTQYF. The rearrangement uses TRBV2 and TRBJ2-5; 7 bases align to TRBD1. The CDR3 is made up of 14 amino acids. CDR1 is SNHLY and CDR2 is FYNNEI in the germline V gene. V lost 6 bases and J lost 6; bases outside the gene matches: 10.

V and J are TRBV30 and TRBJ2-4; D is undetermined. The CDR3 has 15 amino acids. V was cut by 2 bases and J by 2 bases, with 13 bases left in between. Germline-derived CDR1 and CDR2 are GTSNPN and SVGIG (reference sequence). The CDR3 DNA sequence: TGTGCCTGGAGTCAGGCTTATGTGCCCAAAAACATTCAGTACTTC. Protein sequence: CAWSQAYVPKNIQYF.

This chain's CDR3 is CAWSVLYAGELFF. CDR3 in DNA: TGTGCCTGGAGTGTCCTATACGCCGGGGAGCTGTTTTTT. V and J are TRBV30 and TRBJ2-2; D gene ambiguous. Trimming removed 0 bases at V and 6 bases at J, with 8 bases between. This CDR3 is built from 13 residues. Germline lookup yields CDR1 GTSNPN and CDR2 SVGIG (reference sequence). The variable domain in full, completed from reference TRBV30 and TRBJ2-2, reads SQTIHQWPATLVQPVGSPLSLECTVEGTSNPNLYWYRQAAGRGLQLLFYSVGIGQISSEVPQNLSASRPQDRQFILSSKKLLLSDSGFYLCAWSVLYAGELFFGEGSRLTVL.

The chain carries TRBV30 and TRBJ2-5; 9 nucleotides match TRBD2. From germline, CDR1 is GTSNPN and CDR2 SVGIG (reference sequence). The CDR3 extends over 14 amino acids. Germline trimming cut 6 bases from V and 7 bases from J; bases unmatched to any gene: 12. The CDR3: CACALAGGLVTQYF. DNA for the CDR3: TGTGCCTGCGCTTTGGCGGGGGGGCTTGTGACCCAGTACTTC.

The chain recombines TRBV30 with TRBJ2-1; D may be TRBD2 (6 bases). The V end was cut by 1 base, the J end by 3 bases, with 16 bases between. Germline-derived CDR1 and CDR2 are GTSNPN and SVGIG (reference sequence). The CDR3 runs 16 residues. CDR3 residues: CAWSDPSVGGYNEQFF. CDR3 DNA sequence: TGTGCCTGGAGTGACCCTAGCGTGGGAGGCTACAATGAGCAGTTCTTC.

CDR3 in amino acids: CAWSVGFEQYF. The CDR3 DNA reads TGTGCCTGGAGTGTTGGGTTCGAGCAGTACTTC. The gene calls are TRBV30 and TRBJ2-7; D uncertain. V was cut by 0 bases and J by 6 bases, with 6 bases left in between. The CDR3 consists of 11 residues. CDR1 and CDR2 from the germline V gene are GTSNPN and SVGIG (reference sequence).

J is TRBJ1-1 and V is TRBV5-6, with unresolved D. The CDR3 has 14 residues. The germline CDR1 and CDR2 sequences are SGHDT and YYEEEE. V was shortened by 2 bases and J by 4 bases, with 12 bases between the two germline ends. CDR3 in amino acids: CASSFGRFGTEAFF. The CDR3, as DNA: TGTGCCAGCAGCTTCGGGCGTTTCGGCACTGAAGCTTTCTTT. Full variable domain (rest looked up from reference TRBV5-6 and TRBJ1-1): DAGVTQSPTHLIKTRGQQVTLRCSPKSGHDTVSWYQQALGQGPQFIFQYYEEEERQRGNFPDRFSGHQFPNYSSELNVNALLLGDSALYLCASSFGRFGTEAFFGQGTRLTVV.